The next 17 T cell receptor beta chains were all read from a single sample in a study of cytomegalovirus exposure and HLA in healthy donors. Use of 60 Vbeta and 13 Jbeta primers characterized the PCR. Clones were read by immunoSEQ multiplex PCR, and TCRdb kept only the in-frame ones, dropping some. The sample consists of more than 80,000 clones, 65% to 85% of them appearing once. Sequencing was done on a sample of PBMCs. All receptors derive from a woman aged 55-70 years in good health and CMV-seropositive.

V gene TRBV6-5 combines with J gene TRBJ2-7; possibly TRBD1 for D (6 bases). This CDR3 spans 15 amino acids. Germline V gene lookup returns CDR1 MNHEY and CDR2 SVGAGI. V lost 8 bases and J lost 7, with 24 bases in between. CDR3 bases: TGTGCCAGCGCCGGAAGTGGTACAGGGTTTCGGGAGCAGTACTTC. Translating gives CASAGSGTGFREQYF.

This clone was counted between two and nine times. The V call is TRBV4-1, the J call TRBJ2-5; TRBD2 is a possible D gene (5 bases). Trimming left V 1 base short and J 4 bases short, with 10 bases between. CDR1 is MGHRA and CDR2 is YSYEKL in the germline V gene. CDR3 length: 14 residues. In nucleotides, the CDR3 is TGCGCCAGCAGCCAAGGTAACAGCGGAGAGACCCAGTACTTC. It codes for CASSQGNSGETQYF.

The chain joins TRBV5-4 to TRBJ2-3, with 9 bases lining up with TRBD2. The CDR3 is 17 residues long. Germline CDR1 is SGHNT and CDR2 is YYREEE (reference sequence). With V trimmed by 6 bases and J by 5 bases, 16 bases remained unmatched. CDR3 coding DNA: TGTGCCAGCAATCCCTTTGCTAGCGGGACTCTCTTAGATACGCAGTATTTT. Its translation: CASNPFASGTLLDTQYF.

This clone was found a few times. The chain couples TRBV4-1 to TRBJ1-5; weak D call: TRBD1 (6 bases). This CDR3 contains 15 residues. CDR1 MGHRA and CDR2 YSYEKL come from the germline V gene. Trimming left V 0 bases short and J 3 bases short, with 9 bases between. CDR3 amino acids: CASSQDGQLNQPQHF. CDR3 sequence (DNA): TGCGCCAGCAGCCAAGACGGACAGCTCAATCAGCCCCAGCATTTT.

This sequence joins TRBV30 and TRBJ2-7; 11 bases fit TRBD2. The CDR3 totals 14 residues. Germline CDR1 and CDR2: GTSNPN and SVGIG (reference sequence). V gave up 1 base and J gave up 3 bases; unmatched junction bases: 2. CDR3 loop: CAWSGLAGNYEQYF. CDR3 DNA sequence: TGTGCCTGGAGTGGACTAGCGGGGAACTACGAGCAGTACTTC.

The chain recombines TRBV30 with TRBJ1-6; the D is unclear. The CDR3 contains 14 residues. The V end was cut by 0 bases, the J end by 9 bases, with 12 bases between. The germline CDR1 and CDR2 sequences are GTSNPN and SVGIG (reference sequence). The CDR3, as DNA: TGTGCCTGGAGTGTACGAGGGTCGAGTTCACCCCTCCACTTT. Residues: CAWSVRGSSSPLHF.

The V call is TRBV29-1, the J call TRBJ2-3, with D possibly being TRBD2 (5 bases). The CDR3 length is 13 residues. The ends were cut back, 5 bases at V and 0 bases at J, with 9 bases in the middle. Germline values: CDR1 SQVTM, CDR2 ANQGSEA. CDR3: CSVRGSSTDTQYF. The CDR3 DNA follows: TGCAGCGTTCGTGGGAGCAGCACAGATACGCAGTATTTT.

This clone was picked up a small number of times. V usage is TRBV27 and J usage is TRBJ1-6; D is possibly TRBD1 (5 bases). The CDR3 extends over 12 amino acids. V shed 8 bases and J shed 7 bases, with 9 bases lying between them. Germline V lookup: CDR1 MNHEY, CDR2 SMNVEV (reference sequence). CDR3: CASGQINSPLHF. CDR3 sequence (DNA): TGTGCCAGCGGACAAATAAATTCACCCCTCCACTTT.

The V call is TRBV18, the J call TRBJ2-5; unclear D gene. This CDR3 comprises 13 residues. V lost 2 bases and J 4 bases, leaving 8 bases between the germline ends. Germline values: CDR1 KGHSH, CDR2 LQKENI. CDR3 amino acids: CASSPDILETQYF. Here the CDR3 DNA reads TGTGCCAGCTCACCAGACATTTTAGAGACCCAGTACTTC.

The CDR3 DNA follows: TGTGCCAGCAGCTTTTCCGGGAACACTGAAGCTTTCTTT. Encoded protein: CASSFSGNTEAFF. The chain combines TRBV7-3 with TRBJ1-1; D remains unclear. The length of the CDR3 is 13 residues. Trimming shortened V by 3 bases and J by 1 base, and 6 bases separated the two germline ends. Germline V CDR1 and CDR2: SGHTA, FQGTGA.

This chain links TRBV4-2 with TRBJ2-2; D perhaps matches TRBD2 (5 bases). The CDR3 consists of 17 residues. Germline V gene data show CDR1 as LGHNA and CDR2 as YNFKEQ. The V end lost 1 base, the J end lost 1 base, and 13 bases lay between the germline ends. The CDR3 bases are TGTGCCAGCAGCCAAGCGGTCAGCGGAAAGAACACCGGGGAGCTGTTTTTT. Protein: CASSQAVSGKNTGELFF.

The CDR3 DNA reads as TGTGCCAGCAGGGGACGGCGGGAGCACTACAATGAGCAGTTCTTC. Protein: CASRGRREHYNEQFF. The chain links TRBV28 to TRBJ2-1; 7 nucleotides line up with TRBD2. J was trimmed by 3 bases and V by 6 bases; bases with no gene match: 8. The germline V gene has CDR1 MDHEN and CDR2 SYDVKM. The CDR3 length is 15 residues.

The chain joins TRBV7-2 to TRBJ2-3; D might be TRBD2 (6 bases). V lost 4 bases, J lost 4 bases, and 27 bases lay in between. In germline, CDR1 is SGHTA, CDR2 FQGNSA. CDR3 length: 19 amino acids. CDR3 coding DNA: TGTGCCAGCAGCTCCTTCGAGTTGGAGGGAAATTACGTCGCAGATACGCAGTATTTT. Amino acid sequence: CASSSFELEGNYVADTQYF. The complete variable domain, with remaining parts taken from reference TRBV7-2 and TRBJ2-3, reads GAGVSQSPSNKVTEKGKDVELRCDPISGHTALYWYRQSLGQGLEFLIYFQGNSAPDKSGLPSDRFSAERTGGSVSTLTIQRTQQEDSAVYLCASSSFELEGNYVADTQYFGPGTRLTVL.

The V and J genes are TRBV18 and TRBJ1-1, with D perhaps matching TRBD1 (6 bases). Between the trimmed V and J ends, which lost 3 bases and 4 bases, there was a span of 9 bases. Germline lookup yields CDR1 KGHSH and CDR2 LQKENI. The CDR3 is 13 residues long. CDR3 residues: CASSPGAGTEAFF. CDR3 DNA: TGTGCCAGCTCACCGGGGGCCGGCACTGAAGCTTTCTTT.

This clone was seen a few times. The CDR3 reads CASSREGLYNEQFF. Written as DNA, the CDR3 is TGTGCCAGCAGTAGGGAGGGACTCTACAATGAGCAGTTCTTC. This chain links TRBV2 with TRBJ2-1; TRBD2 matches at 7 bases. V lost 5 bases and J lost 3; bases outside the gene matches: 4. The CDR3 runs to 14 residues. CDR1 is SNHLY, CDR2 FYNNEI, per germline.

The chain combines TRBV10-1 with TRBJ2-2; TRBD2 aligns across 15 bases. Germline loops: CDR1 WNHNN, CDR2 SYGVQD (reference sequence). Trimming at V came to 6 bases and at J to 4 bases, leaving 12 bases not matched to a gene. There are 19 residues in the CDR3. The CDR3 DNA sequence: TGCGCCAGCAGCAATACAGGGGGACTAGCGGGAGGATCCACCGGGGAGCTGTTTTTT. Translation: CASSNTGGLAGGSTGELFF.

V usage is TRBV18 and J usage is TRBJ1-2; TRBD1 matches 9 bases. CDR1 and CDR2 (germline): KGHSH, LQKENI. CDR3 size: 15 residues. J lost 8 bases, V lost 3 bases, and 10 bases had no gene match. The CDR3, as DNA: TGTGCCAGCTCACCCCAGGGACAGGGACAGGGCGGCTACACCTTC. Its protein product is CASSPQGQGQGGYTF.